Following are 8 T cell receptor beta chains from one sample sequenced in a study of cytomegalovirus exposure and HLA in healthy donors. Vbeta (60) and Jbeta (13) primers were used in the PCR. Clones were sequenced by immunoSEQ multiplex PCR, and TCRdb holds only the in-frame ones, with some missing. The repertoire holds 120,000 to 150,000 clones, with around 80% as singletons. Sequenced input: PBMCs. These receptors all come from a boy aged 2-9 years in good health and CMV-seronegative.

This sequence joins TRBV5-6 and TRBJ2-7; 11 positions match TRBD2. Per the germline V gene, CDR1 is SGHDT and CDR2 is YYEEEE. V lost 3 bases to trimming and J lost 1 base; unmatched junction nucleotides: 6. This CDR3 has 16 residues. Here the CDR3 reads CASSYRLAGPSYEQYF. DNA of the CDR3: TGTGCCAGCAGCTACCGACTAGCGGGGCCATCCTACGAGCAGTACTTC.

The chain joins TRBV29-1 to TRBJ2-7, with D possibly being TRBD2 (6 bases). Germline loops: CDR1 SQVTM, CDR2 ANQGSEA. This CDR3 spans 14 amino acids. V lost 4 bases and J 3 bases, leaving 16 bases between the germline ends. In DNA form, the CDR3 reads TGCAGCGTTGGCGGGGTGGAAATGGGCTACGAGCAGTACTTC. Translation gives CSVGGVEMGYEQYF.

This clone was observed a handful of times. The chain has TRBV27 and TRBJ1-4, with a weak D call TRBD1 (6 bases). The CDR3 is made up of 19 amino acids. V was shortened by 3 bases and J by 0 bases, with 20 bases between the two germline ends. The germline V gene has CDR1 MNHEY and CDR2 SMNVEV (reference sequence). The CDR3 DNA is TGTGCCAGCAGTTTTCAGCAGGTACATGAGGGGGCAACTAATGAAAAACTGTTTTTT. Translation: CASSFQQVHEGATNEKLFF.

The chain has TRBV6-1 and TRBJ1-1, with TRBD1 as a possible D gene (5 bases). Per the germline V gene, CDR1 is MNHNS and CDR2 is SASEGT. This CDR3 has 12 amino acids. V lost 4 bases and J lost 10, with 13 bases in between. CDR3 DNA sequence: TGTGCCAGCAGTGTAGGTCGGCAGGGAGCTTTCTTT. Its translation is CASSVGRQGAFF.

The chain recombines TRBV7-2 with TRBJ2-7, with a possible D match to TRBD2 (5 bases). The CDR3 is 14 amino acids. V dropped 5 bases and J dropped 6 bases, with 17 bases sitting between them. Germline V gene sequence: CDR1 SGHTA, CDR2 FQGNSA. The CDR3 DNA reads as TGTGCCAGCAGCCCCTGGACGGGTCGGGGCGAGCAGTACTTC. As protein: CASSPWTGRGEQYF.

V gene TRBV7-8 combines with J gene TRBJ2-6; 7 positions match TRBD1. CDR1 and CDR2 (germline): SGHVS, FQNEAQ. CDR3 size: 16 residues. V trimming: 5 bases; J trimming: 2 bases; junction bases outside the gene matches: 6. CDR3 bases: TGTGCCAGCAGCAATCTAACAGGGGCTGGGGCCAACGTCCTGACTTTC. Translating gives CASSNLTGAGANVLTF.

This sequence joins TRBV7-1 and TRBJ1-5; 8 bases are shared with TRBD1. TRBV7-1 is an open reading frame, and its role is uncertain. The CDR3 spans 24 residues. J gave up 10 bases and V 2 bases, and 37 bases lay outside the gene matches. CDR3 coding DNA: TGTGCCAGCAGCTCATTTATGCGACCAGGGACAGGTTTTGGGGGAATCAGCGTTCTTCCCCCCCAGCATTTT. As protein: CASSSFMRPGTGFGGISVLPPQHF.

This clone was detected only once. The chain combines TRBV7-9 with TRBJ1-5; D ambiguous. Germline V lookup: CDR1 SEHNR, CDR2 FQNEAQ (reference sequence). The CDR3 extends over 16 amino acids. Trimming pared 2 bases from V and 1 base from J, leaving 12 bases between. The CDR3 loop reads CASSLYGGVSNQPQHF. The CDR3 nucleotides read TGTGCCAGCAGCTTATACGGCGGTGTGAGCAATCAGCCCCAGCATTTT.